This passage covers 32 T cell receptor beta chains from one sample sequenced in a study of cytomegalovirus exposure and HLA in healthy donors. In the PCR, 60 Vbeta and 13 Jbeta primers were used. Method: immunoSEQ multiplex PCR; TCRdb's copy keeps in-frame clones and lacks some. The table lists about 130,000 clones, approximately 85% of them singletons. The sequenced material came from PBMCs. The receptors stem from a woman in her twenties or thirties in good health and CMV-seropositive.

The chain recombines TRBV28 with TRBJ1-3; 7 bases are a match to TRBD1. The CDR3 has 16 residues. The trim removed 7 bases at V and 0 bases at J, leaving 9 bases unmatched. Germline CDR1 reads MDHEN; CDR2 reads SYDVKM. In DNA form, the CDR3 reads TGTGCCAGCACCGATTCTAGGGGGCCCTCTGGAAACACCATATATTTT. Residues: CASTDSRGPSGNTIYF.

In DNA form, the CDR3 reads TGTGCCAGCAGCCAAGCCCTAGAGGGGGCAAACACAGATACGCAGTATTTT. Residues: CASSQALEGANTDTQYF. This sequence joins TRBV4-2 and TRBJ2-3; TRBD1 aligns across 7 bases. CDR1 and CDR2 (germline): LGHNA, YNFKEQ. The length of the CDR3 is 17 residues. J lost 2 bases, V lost 1 base, and 9 bases had no gene match.

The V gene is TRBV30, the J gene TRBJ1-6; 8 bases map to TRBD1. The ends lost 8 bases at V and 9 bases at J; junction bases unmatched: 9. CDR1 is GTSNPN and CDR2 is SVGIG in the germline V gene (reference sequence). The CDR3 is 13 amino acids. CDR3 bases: TGTGCCATTTCGGGACAGGAGGCTTCACCCCTCCACTTT. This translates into CAISGQEASPLHF.

The CDR3, as DNA: TGTGCCAGCAGTTTCCGTGAAAAACTGTTTTTT. Amino acids: CASSFREKLFF. The chain recombines TRBV28 with TRBJ1-4; D remains unclear. The CDR3 contains 11 residues. The germline V gene encodes CDR1 MDHEN and CDR2 SYDVKM. Trimming took 3 bases from V and 7 from J, leaving 3 bases between them.

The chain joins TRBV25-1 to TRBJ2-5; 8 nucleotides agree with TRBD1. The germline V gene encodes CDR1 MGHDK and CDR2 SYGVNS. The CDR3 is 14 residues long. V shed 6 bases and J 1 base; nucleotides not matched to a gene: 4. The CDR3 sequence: CASSFGQGQETQYF. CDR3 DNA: TGTGCCAGCAGCTTCGGACAGGGCCAAGAGACCCAGTACTTC.

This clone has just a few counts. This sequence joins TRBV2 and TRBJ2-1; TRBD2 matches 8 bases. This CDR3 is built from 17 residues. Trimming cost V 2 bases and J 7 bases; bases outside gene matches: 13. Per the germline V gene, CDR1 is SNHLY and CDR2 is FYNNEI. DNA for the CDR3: TGTGCCAGCAGTGAAATGGTAGCCGGGGGGGCAGGGAATGAGCAGTTCTTC. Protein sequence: CASSEMVAGGAGNEQFF.

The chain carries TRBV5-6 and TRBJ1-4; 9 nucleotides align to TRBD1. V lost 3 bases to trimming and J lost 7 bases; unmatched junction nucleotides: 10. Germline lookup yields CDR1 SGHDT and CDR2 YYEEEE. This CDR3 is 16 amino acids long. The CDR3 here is CASSSPLDRGGEKLFF. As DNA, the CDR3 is TGTGCCAGCAGCTCCCCCCTGGACAGGGGAGGTGAAAAACTGTTTTTT.

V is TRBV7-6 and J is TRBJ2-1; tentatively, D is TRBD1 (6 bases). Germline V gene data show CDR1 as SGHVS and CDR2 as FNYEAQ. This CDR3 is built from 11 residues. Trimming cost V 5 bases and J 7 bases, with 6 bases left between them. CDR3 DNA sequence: TGTGCCAGCAGCCAGGGGAATGAGCAGTTCTTC. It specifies CASSQGNEQFF.

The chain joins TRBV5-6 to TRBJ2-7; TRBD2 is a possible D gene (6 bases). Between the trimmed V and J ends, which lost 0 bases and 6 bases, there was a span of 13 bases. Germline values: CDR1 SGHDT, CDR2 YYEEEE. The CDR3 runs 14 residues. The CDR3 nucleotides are TGTGCCAGCAGCTTGGGGGCGGGACCCAGCGAGCAGTACTTC. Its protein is CASSLGAGPSEQYF.

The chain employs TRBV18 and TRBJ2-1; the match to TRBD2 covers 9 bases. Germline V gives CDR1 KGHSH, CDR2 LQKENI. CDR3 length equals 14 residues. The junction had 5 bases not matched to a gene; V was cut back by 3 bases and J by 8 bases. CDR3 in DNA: TGTGCCAGCTCACCCCCCGGGACTAGCCATGAGCAGTTCTTC. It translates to CASSPPGTSHEQFF.

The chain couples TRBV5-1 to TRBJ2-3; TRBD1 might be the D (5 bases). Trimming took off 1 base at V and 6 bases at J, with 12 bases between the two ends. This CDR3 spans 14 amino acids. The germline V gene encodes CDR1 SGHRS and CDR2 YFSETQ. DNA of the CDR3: TGCGCCAGCAGCTTGTCCAGCCCAGGGGATACGCAGTATTTT. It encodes CASSLSSPGDTQYF.

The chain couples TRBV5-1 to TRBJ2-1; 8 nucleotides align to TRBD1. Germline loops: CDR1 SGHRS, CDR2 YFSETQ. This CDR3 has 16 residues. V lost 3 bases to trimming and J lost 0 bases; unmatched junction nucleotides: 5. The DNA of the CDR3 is TGCGCCAGCAGCTCTGGAACAGGGGGCTCCTACAATGAGCAGTTCTTC. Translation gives CASSSGTGGSYNEQFF.

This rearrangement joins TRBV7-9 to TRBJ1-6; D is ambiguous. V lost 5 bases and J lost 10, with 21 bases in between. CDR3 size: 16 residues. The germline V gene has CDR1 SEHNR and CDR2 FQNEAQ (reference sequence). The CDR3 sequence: CASSRPGRESESPLHF. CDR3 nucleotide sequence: TGTGCCAGCAGCCGCCCGGGGAGGGAGTCGGAATCACCCCTCCACTTT.

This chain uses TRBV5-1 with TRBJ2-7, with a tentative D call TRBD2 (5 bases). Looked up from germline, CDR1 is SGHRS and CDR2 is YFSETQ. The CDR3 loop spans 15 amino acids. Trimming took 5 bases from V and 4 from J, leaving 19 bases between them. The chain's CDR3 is CASRTREGPRYEQYF. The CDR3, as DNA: TGCGCCAGCAGAACTCGAGAGGGTCCGAGGTACGAGCAGTACTTC.

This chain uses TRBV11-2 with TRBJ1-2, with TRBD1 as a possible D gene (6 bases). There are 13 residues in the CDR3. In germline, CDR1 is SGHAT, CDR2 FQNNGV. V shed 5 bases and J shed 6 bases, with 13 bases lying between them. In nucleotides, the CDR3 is TGTGCCAGCAGCGTCGGGGCAGGGGATGGCTACACCTTC. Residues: CASSVGAGDGYTF.

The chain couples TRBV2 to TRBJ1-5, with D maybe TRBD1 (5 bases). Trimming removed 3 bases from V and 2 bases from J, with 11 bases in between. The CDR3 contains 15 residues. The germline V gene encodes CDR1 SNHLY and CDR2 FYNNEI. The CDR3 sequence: CASSEWGDGNQPQHF. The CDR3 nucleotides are TGTGCCAGCAGTGAGTGGGGGGATGGCAATCAGCCCCAGCATTTT.

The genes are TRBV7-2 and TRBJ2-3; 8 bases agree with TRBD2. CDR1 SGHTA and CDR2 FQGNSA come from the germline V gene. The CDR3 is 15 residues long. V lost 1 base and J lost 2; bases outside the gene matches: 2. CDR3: CASSLDSGVTDTQYF. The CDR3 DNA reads TGTGCCAGCAGCTTAGATAGCGGGGTCACAGATACGCAGTATTTT.

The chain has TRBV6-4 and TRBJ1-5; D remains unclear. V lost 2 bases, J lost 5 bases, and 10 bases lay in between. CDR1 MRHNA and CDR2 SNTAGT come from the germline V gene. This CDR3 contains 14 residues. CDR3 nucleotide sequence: TGTGCCAGCAGTGACAGGGAGGAAGATCAGCCCCAGCATTTT. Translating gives CASSDREEDQPQHF.

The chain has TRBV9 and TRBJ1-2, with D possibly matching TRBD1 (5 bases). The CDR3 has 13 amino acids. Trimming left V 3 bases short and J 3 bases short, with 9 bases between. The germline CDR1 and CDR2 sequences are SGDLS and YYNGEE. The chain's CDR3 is CASSDDSHYGYTF. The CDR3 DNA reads TGTGCCAGCAGCGACGACAGCCACTATGGCTACACCTTC.

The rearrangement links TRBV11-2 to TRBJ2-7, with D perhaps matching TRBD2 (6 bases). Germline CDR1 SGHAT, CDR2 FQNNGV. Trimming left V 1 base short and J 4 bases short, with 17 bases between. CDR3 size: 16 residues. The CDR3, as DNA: TGTGCCAGCAGCTTAGTAGCCGGGACGGGGGTATACGAGCAGTACTTC. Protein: CASSLVAGTGVYEQYF.

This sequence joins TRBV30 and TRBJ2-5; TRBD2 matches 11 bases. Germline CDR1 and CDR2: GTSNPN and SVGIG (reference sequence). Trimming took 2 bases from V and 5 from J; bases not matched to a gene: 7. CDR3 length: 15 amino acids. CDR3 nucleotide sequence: TGTGCCTGGAGTCTAACTAGCGGGGGATGGGAGACCCAGTACTTC. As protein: CAWSLTSGGWETQYF.

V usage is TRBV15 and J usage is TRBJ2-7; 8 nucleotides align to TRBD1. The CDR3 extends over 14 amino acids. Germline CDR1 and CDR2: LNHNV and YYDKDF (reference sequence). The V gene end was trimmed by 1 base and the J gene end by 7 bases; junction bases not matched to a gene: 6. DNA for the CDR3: TGTGCCACCAGCAGAGGACAGGGGCTAGGAGAGCAGTACTTC. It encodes CATSRGQGLGEQYF. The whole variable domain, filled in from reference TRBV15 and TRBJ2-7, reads DAMVIQNPRYQVTQFGKPVTLSCSQTLNHNVMYWYQQKSSQAPKLLFHYYDKDFNNEADTPDNFQSRRPNTSFCFLDIRSPGLGDTAMYLCATSRGQGLGEQYFGPGTRLTVT.

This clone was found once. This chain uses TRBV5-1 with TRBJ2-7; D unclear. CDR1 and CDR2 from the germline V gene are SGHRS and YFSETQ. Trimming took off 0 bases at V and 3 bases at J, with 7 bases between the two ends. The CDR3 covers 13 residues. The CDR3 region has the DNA TGCGCCAGCAGCTTGGGCACTTTCTACGAGCAGTACTTC. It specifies CASSLGTFYEQYF.

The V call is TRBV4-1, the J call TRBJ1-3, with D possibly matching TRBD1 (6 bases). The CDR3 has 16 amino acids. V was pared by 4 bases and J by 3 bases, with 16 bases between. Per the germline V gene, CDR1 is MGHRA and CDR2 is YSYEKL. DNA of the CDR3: TGCGCCAGCAGCCGTTTACAGGGAGTCGGTGGAAACACCATATATTTT. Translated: CASSRLQGVGGNTIYF.

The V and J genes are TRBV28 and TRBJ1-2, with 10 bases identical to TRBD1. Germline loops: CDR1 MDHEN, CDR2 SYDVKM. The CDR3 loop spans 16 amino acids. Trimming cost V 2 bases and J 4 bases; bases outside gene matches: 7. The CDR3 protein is CASSLLGTGEGYGYTF. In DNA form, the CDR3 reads TGTGCCAGCAGTTTACTCGGGACAGGGGAGGGCTATGGCTACACCTTC.

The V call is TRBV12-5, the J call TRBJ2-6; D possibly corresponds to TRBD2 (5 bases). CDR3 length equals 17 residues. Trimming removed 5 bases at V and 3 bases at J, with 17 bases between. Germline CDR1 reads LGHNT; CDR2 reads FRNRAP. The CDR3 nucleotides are TGTGCTAGTGGTGACTTCACTAGAATTGGTGGGGCCAACGTCCTGACTTTC. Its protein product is CASGDFTRIGGANVLTF.

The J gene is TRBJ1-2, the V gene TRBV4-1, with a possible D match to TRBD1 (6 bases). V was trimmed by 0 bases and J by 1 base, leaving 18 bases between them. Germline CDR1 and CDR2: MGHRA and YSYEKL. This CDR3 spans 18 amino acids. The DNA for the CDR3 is TGCGCCAGCAGCCAAGATATTGTCCGAGAGGGGGTTAACTATGGCTACACCTTC. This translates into CASSQDIVREGVNYGYTF.

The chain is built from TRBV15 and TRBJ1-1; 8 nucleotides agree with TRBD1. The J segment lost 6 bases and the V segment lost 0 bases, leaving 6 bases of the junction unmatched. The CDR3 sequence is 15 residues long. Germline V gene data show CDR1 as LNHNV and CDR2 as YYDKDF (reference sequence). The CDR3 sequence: CATSRDTGGWSEAFF. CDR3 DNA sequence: TGTGCCACCAGCAGAGACACAGGGGGTTGGTCTGAAGCTTTCTTT.

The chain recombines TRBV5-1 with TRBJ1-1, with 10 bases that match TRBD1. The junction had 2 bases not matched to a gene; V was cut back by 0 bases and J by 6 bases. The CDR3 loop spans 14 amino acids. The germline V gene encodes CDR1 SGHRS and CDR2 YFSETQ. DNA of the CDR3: TGCGCCAGCAGCTTGGGACAGGGGGCTTCTGAAGCTTTCTTT. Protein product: CASSLGQGASEAFF.

The CDR3 DNA reads TGTGCCAGCAGTTTAGCGGGAGGGCCGGAAGGGGGCTACGAGCAGTACTTC. Translation gives CASSLAGGPEGGYEQYF. The chain carries TRBV2 and TRBJ2-7, with 11 bases identical to TRBD2. This CDR3 contains 17 residues. The germline CDR1 and CDR2 sequences are SNHLY and FYNNEI. J lost 3 bases, V lost 5 bases, and 12 bases had no gene match. Combining the CDR3 with reference TRBV2 and TRBJ2-7 gives the whole variable domain EPEVTQTPSHQVTQMGQEVILRCVPISNHLYFYWYRQILGQKVEFLVSFYNNEISEKSEIFDDQFSVERPDGSNFTLKIRSTKLEDSAMYFCASSLAGGPEGGYEQYFGPGTRLTVT.

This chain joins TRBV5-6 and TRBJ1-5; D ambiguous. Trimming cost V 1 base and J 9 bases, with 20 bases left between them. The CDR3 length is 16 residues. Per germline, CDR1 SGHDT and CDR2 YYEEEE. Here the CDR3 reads CASSLIGSSTTGPQHF. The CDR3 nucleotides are TGTGCCAGCAGCTTGATAGGCTCTTCAACAACGGGGCCCCAGCATTTT.

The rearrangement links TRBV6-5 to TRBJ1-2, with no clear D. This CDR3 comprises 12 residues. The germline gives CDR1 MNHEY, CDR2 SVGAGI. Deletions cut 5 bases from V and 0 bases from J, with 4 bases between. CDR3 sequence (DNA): TGTGCCAGCAGTCAGACTAACTATGGCTACACCTTC. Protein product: CASSQTNYGYTF.